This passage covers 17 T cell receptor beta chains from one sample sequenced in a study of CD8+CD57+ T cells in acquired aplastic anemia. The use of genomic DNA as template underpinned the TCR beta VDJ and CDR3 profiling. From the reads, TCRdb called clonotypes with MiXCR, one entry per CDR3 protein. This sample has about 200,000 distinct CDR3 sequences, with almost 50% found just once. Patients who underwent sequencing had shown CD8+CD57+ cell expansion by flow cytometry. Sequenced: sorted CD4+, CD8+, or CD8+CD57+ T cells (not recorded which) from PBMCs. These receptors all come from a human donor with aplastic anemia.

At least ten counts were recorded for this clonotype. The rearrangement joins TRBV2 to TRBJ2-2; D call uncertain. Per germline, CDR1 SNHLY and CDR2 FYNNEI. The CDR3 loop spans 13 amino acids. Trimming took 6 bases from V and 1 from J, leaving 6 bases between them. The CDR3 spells CASRQVNTGELFF. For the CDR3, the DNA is TGTGCCAGCAGGCAGGTGAACACCGGGGAGCTGTTTTTT.

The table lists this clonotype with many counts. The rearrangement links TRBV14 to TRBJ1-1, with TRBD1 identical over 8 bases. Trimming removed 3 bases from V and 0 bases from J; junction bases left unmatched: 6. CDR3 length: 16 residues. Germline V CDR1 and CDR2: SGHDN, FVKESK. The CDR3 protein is CASSQGRGLVNTEAFF. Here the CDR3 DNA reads TGTGCCAGCAGCCAGGGCAGGGGGCTAGTGAACACTGAAGCTTTCTTT.

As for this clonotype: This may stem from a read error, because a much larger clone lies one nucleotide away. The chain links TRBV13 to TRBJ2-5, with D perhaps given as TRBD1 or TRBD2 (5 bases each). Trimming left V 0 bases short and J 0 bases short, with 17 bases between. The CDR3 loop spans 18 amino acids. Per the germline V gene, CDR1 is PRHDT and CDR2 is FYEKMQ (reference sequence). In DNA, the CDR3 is TGTGCCAGCAGCTTAGGGTCAGGGAGTAACCTACACCAAGAGACCCAGTACTTC. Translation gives CASSLGSGSNLHQETQYF.

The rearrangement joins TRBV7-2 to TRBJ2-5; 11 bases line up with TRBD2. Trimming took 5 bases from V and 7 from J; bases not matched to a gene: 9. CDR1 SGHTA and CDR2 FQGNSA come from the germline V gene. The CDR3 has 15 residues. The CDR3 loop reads CASSPRGLAVGTQYF. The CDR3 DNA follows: TGTGCCAGCAGCCCAAGGGGACTAGCGGTTGGGACCCAGTACTTC.

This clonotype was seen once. For the CDR3, the DNA is TGTGCCAGTAGTGCAGGGGGTAGTGGGGCCAACGTCCTGACTTTC. Residues: CASSAGGSGANVLTF. This chain links TRBV19 with TRBJ2-6; 7 bases map to TRBD1. The CDR3 totals 15 residues. Germline V CDR1 and CDR2: LNHDA, SQIVND (reference sequence). Trimming cost V 5 bases and J 3 bases; bases outside gene matches: 4. The whole variable domain, remainder taken from reference TRBV19 and TRBJ2-6, is DGGITQSPKYLFRKEGQNVTLSCEQNLNHDAMYWYRQDPGQGLRLIYYSQIVNDFQKGDIAEGYSVSREKKESFPLTVTSAQKNPTAFYLCASSAGGSGANVLTFGAGSRLTVL.

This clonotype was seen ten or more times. The DNA of the CDR3 is TGTGCCATCCCGGACAGTCTTACCTTAAATTCACCCCTCCACTTT. Translation gives CAIPDSLTLNSPLHF. The V call is TRBV6-1, the J call TRBJ1-6; D may be TRBD1 (6 bases). Germline loops: CDR1 MNHNS, CDR2 SASEGT. V was shortened by 10 bases and J by 7 bases, with 20 bases between the two germline ends. The CDR3 is 15 amino acids.

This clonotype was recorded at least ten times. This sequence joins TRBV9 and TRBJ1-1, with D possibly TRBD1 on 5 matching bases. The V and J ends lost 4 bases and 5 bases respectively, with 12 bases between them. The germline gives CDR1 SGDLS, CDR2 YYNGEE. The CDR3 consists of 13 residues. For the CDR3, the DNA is TGTGCCAGCAGCCCTACTCAGGGAACTGAAGCTTTCTTT. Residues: CASSPTQGTEAFF.

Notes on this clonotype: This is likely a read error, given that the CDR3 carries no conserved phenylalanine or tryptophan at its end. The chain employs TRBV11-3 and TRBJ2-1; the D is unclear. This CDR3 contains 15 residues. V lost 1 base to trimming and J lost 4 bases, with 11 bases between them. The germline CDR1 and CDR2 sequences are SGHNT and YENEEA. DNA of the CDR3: TGTGCCAGCAGCTTAGTACGGGCTGAATACAATGAGCAGTTCCTC. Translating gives CASSLVRAEYNEQFL.

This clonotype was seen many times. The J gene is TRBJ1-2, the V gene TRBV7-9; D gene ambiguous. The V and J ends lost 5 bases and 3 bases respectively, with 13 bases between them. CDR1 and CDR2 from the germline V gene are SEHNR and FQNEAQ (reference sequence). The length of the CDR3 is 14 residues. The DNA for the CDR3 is TGTGCCAGCAGCACCGCGCGCGGGGACTATGGCTACACCTTC. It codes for CASSTARGDYGYTF.

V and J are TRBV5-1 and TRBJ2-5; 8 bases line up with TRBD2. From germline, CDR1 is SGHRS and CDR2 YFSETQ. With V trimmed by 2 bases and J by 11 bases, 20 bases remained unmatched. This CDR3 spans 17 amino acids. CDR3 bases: TGCGCCAGCAGCTTATACGGGGGGGGGGCAGGCACAGATACGCAGTACTTC. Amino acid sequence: CASSLYGGGAGTDTQYF.

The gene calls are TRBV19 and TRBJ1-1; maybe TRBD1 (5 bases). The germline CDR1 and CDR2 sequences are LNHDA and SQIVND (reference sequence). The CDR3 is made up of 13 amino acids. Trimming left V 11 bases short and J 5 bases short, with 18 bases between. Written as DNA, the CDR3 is TGTGCCGGCAGCAGGGAAGGGAGAACTGAAGCTTTCTTT. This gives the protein CAGSREGRTEAFF. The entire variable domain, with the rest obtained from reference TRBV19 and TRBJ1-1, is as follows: DGGITQSPKYLFRKEGQNVTLSCEQNLNHDAMYWYRQDPGQGLRLIYYSQIVNDFQKGDIAEGYSVSREKKESFPLTVTSAQKNPTAFYLCAGSREGRTEAFFGQGTRLTVV.

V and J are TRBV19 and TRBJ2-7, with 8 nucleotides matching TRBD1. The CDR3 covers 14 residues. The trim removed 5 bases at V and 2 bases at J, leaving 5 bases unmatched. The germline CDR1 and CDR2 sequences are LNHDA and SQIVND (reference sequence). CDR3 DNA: TGTGCCAGTAGTCCAGGGGGCGGAACCTACGAGCAGTACTTC. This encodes CASSPGGGTYEQYF.

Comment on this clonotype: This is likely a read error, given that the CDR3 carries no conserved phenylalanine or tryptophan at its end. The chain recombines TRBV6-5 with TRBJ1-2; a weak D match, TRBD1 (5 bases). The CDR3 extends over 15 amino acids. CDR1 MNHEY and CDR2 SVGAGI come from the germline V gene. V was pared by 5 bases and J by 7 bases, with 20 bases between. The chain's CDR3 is CASSETWDGLFGYTS. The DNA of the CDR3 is TGTGCCAGCAGTGAGACCTGGGACGGCCTTTTTGGCTACACCTCC.

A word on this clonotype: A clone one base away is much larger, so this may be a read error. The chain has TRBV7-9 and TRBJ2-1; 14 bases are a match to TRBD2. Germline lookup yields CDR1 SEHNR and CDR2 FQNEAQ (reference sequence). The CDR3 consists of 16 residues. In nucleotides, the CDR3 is TGTGCCAGCAGCTTCGTGACTAGCGGGGGGGCTAGGGAGCAGTCCTTC. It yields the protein CASSFVTSGGAREQSF. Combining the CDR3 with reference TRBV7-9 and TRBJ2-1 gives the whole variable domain DTGVSQNPRHKITKRGQNVTFRCDPISEHNRLYWYRQTLGQGPEFLTYFQNEAQLEKSRLLSDRFSAERPKGSFSTLEIQRTEQGDSAMYLCASSFVTSGGAREQSFGPGTRLTVL.

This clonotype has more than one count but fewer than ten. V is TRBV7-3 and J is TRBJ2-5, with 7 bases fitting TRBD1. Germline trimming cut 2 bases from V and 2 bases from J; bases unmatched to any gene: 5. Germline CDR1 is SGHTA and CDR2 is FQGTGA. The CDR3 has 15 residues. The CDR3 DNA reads TGTGCCAGCAGCTTAGTAGACAGGGCTCAAGAGACCCAGTACTTC. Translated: CASSLVDRAQETQYF.

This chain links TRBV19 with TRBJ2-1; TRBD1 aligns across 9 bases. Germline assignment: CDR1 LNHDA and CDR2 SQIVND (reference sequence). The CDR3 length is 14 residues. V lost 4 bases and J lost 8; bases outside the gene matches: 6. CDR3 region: CASSTRDRAHEQFF. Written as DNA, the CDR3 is TGTGCCAGTAGTACCCGGGACAGGGCACATGAGCAGTTCTTC. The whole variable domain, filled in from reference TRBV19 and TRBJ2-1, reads DGGITQSPKYLFRKEGQNVTLSCEQNLNHDAMYWYRQDPGQGLRLIYYSQIVNDFQKGDIAEGYSVSREKKESFPLTVTSAQKNPTAFYLCASSTRDRAHEQFFGPGTRLTVL.

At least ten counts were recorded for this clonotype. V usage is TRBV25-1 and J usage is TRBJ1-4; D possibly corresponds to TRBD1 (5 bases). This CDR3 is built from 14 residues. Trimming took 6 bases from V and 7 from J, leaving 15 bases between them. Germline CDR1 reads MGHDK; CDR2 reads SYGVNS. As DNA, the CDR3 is TGTGCCAGCAGGACCAGTGGGGCGTTTGAAAAACTGTTTTTT. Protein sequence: CASRTSGAFEKLFF.